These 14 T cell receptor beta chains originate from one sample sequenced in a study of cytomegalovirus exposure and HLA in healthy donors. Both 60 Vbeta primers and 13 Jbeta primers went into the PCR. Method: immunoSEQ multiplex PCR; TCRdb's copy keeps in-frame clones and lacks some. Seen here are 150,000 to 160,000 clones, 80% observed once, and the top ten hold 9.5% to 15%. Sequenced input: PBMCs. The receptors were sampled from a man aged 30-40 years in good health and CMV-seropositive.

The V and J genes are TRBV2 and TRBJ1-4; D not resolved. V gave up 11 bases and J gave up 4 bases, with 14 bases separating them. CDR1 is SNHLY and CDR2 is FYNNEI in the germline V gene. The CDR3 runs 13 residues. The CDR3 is CAGHGSFNEKLFF. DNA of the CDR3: TGTGCCGGGCACGGGAGTTTTAATGAAAAACTGTTTTTT.

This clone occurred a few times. The CDR3 reads CASRDGQSYEQYF. Written as DNA, the CDR3 is TGCGCCAGCCGTGACGGACAGTCCTACGAGCAGTACTTC. The chain recombines TRBV5-1 with TRBJ2-7, with a tentative D call TRBD1 (6 bases). The CDR3 contains 13 residues. Germline values: CDR1 SGHRS, CDR2 YFSETQ. V dropped 7 bases and J dropped 1 base, with 12 bases sitting between them.

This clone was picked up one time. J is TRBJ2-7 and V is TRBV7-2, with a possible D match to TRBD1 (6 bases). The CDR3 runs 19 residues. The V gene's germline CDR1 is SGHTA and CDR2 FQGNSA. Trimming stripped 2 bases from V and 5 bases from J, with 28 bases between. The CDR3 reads CASSLFVLRTGLLPHEQYF. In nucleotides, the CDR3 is TGTGCCAGCAGCTTATTTGTTTTAAGAACAGGGTTATTACCACACGAGCAGTACTTC.

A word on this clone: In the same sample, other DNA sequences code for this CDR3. CDR3 loop: CASSSTSGSSYEQYF. The CDR3, as DNA: TGCGCCAGCAGCTCTACTAGCGGGAGCTCCTACGAGCAGTACTTC. J is TRBJ2-7 and V is TRBV5-1, with 11 bases aligning to TRBD2. The germline CDR1 and CDR2 sequences are SGHRS and YFSETQ. V shed 3 bases, J shed 0 bases, and the junction held 2 bases outside the gene matches. The CDR3 runs 15 residues.

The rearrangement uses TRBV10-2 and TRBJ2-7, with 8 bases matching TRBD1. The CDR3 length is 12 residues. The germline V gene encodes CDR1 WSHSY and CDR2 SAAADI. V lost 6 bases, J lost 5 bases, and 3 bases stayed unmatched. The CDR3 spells CASSDRGDEQYF. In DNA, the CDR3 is TGCGCCAGCAGCGACAGGGGTGACGAGCAGTACTTC.

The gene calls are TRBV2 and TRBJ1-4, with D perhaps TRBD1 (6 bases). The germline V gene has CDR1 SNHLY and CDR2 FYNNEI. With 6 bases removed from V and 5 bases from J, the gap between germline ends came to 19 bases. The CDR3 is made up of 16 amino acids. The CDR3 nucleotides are TGTGCCAGCAGCCTGCGGAACAGGGCCGTCAATGAAAAACTGTTTTTT. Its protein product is CASSLRNRAVNEKLFF.

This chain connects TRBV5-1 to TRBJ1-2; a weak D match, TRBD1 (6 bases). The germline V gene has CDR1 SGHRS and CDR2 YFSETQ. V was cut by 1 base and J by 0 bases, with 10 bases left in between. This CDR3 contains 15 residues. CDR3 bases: TGCGCCAGCAGCTTGTGGGACAACTCTAACTATGGCTACACCTTC. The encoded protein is CASSLWDNSNYGYTF. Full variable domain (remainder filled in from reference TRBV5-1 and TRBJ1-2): KAGVTQTPRYLIKTRGQQVTLSCSPISGHRSVSWYQQTPGQGLQFLFEYFSETQRNKGNFPGRFSGRQFSNSRSEMNVSTLELGDSALYLCASSLWDNSNYGYTFGSGTRLTVV.

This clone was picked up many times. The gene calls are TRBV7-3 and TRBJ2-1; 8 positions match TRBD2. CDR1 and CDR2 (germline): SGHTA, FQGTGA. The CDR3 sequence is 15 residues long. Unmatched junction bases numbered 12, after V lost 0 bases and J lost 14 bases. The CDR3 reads CASSLTVQAGAPEFF. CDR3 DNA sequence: TGTGCCAGCAGCTTAACGGTCCAAGCGGGAGCCCCAGAGTTCTTC.

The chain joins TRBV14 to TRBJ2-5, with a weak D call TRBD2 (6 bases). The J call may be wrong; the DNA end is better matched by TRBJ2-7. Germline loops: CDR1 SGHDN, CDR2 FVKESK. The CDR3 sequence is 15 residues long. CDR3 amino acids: CASSPRDFPSYEQYF. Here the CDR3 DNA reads TGTGCCAGCAGCCCCCGGGACTTTCCCTCCTACGAGCAGTACTTC.

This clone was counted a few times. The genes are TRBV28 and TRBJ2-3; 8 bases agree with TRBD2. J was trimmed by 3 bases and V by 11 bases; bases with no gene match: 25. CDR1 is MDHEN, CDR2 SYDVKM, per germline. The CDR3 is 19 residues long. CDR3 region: CAAMGGDREAGVGTDTQYF. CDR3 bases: TGTGCCGCTATGGGGGGGGACCGAGAAGCGGGAGTGGGGACAGATACGCAGTATTTT.

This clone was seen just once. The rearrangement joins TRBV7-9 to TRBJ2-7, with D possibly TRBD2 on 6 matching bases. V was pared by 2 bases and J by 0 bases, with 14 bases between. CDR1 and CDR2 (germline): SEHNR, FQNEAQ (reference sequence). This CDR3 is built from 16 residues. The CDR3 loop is CASSLTRGLLSYEQYF. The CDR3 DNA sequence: TGTGCCAGCAGCTTAACCCGGGGACTCCTCTCCTACGAGCAGTACTTC.

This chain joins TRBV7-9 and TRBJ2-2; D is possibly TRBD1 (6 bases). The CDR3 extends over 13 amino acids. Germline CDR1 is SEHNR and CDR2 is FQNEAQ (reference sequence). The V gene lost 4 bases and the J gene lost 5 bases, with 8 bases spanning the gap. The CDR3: CASSSGQTGELFF. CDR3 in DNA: TGTGCCAGCAGCTCCGGACAGACCGGGGAGCTGTTTTTT.

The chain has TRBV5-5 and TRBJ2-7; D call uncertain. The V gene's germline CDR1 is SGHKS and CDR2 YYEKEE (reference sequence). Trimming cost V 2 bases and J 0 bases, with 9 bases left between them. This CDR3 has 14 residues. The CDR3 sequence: CASSLSASSYEQYF. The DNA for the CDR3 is TGTGCCAGCAGCTTAAGTGCTAGCTCCTACGAGCAGTACTTC.

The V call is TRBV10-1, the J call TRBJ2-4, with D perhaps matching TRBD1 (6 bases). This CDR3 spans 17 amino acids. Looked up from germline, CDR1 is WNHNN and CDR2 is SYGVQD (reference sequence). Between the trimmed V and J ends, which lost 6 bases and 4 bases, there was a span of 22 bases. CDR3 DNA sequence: TGCGCCAGCAGGCGTACAGGGAGTGGGTCCCCAAAAAACATTCAGTACTTC. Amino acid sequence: CASRRTGSGSPKNIQYF.